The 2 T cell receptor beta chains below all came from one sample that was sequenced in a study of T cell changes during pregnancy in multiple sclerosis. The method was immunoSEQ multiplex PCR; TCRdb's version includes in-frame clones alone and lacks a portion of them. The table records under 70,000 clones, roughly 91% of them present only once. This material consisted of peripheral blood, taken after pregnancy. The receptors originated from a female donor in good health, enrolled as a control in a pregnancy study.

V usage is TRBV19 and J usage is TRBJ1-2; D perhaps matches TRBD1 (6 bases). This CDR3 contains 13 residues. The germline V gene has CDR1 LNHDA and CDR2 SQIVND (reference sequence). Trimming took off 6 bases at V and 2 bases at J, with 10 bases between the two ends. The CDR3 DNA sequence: TGTGCCAGTAGGAATCAGGGGAACTATGGCTACACCTTC. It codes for CASRNQGNYGYTF.

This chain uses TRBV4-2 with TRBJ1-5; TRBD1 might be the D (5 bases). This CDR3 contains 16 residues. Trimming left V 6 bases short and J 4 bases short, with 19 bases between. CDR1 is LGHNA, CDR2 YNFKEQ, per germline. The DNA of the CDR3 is TGTGCCAGCAGACCGAGCGGAGGGACGGGAAATCAGCCCCAGCATTTT. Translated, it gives CASRPSGGTGNQPQHF.